This T cell receptor (beta chain) comes out of a study of shared clonotypes between healthy human individuals. Study-level points and caveats: Richness estimates generally favored naive over memory subsets.

Assay: immunoSEQ multiplex PCR; the TCRdb copy retains only in-frame clones and omits some. This sample yields approximately 2.1 million clones, of which roughly 93% are seen a single time; about 0.41% belongs to the top ten. With regard to this clone: Its antigen is currently unknown.

The CDR3 has 15 amino acids. CDR1 and CDR2 from the germline V gene are SGHTA and FQGNSA. The ends were cut back, 2 bases at V and 3 bases at J, with 14 bases in the middle. The specimen was naive CD4+ T cells from PBMCs. Subset reported: CD45RA+ positively selected. The chain employs TRBV7-2 and TRBJ2-7; possible D gene TRBD2, 5 bases. The receptor's source is a man aged 18 to 30 in good health. Some clones in this sample may be carry-over from other donors' samples. The CDR3 DNA reads as TGTGCCAGCAGCTTACAGTCCCCGGGAAACTACGAGCAGTACTTC. This encodes CASSLQSPGNYEQYF.